These 26 T cell receptor beta chains were sequenced from one sample in a study of blood T cell repertoires in COVID-19. Profiled with immunoSEQ multiplex PCR; TCRdb holds only in-frame clones, not every one. This sample has about 170,000 clones, with under 90% found just once. Sequences were obtained from peripheral blood. These receptor sequences come from an elderly woman with acute or convalescent COVID-19.

The rearrangement uses TRBV9 and TRBJ2-5, with 7 bases lining up with TRBD2. V dropped 0 bases and J dropped 3; count of bases not matched to a gene: 5. The CDR3 contains 15 residues. Per the germline V gene, CDR1 is SGDLS and CDR2 is YYNGEE. In nucleotides, the CDR3 is TGTGCCAGCAGCGTAGGAGGGACTACCAAAGAGACCCAGTACTTC. Its translation: CASSVGGTTKETQYF.

In this sample, this clone turned up many times. This chain links TRBV2 with TRBJ1-2; D may be TRBD1 (5 bases). The CDR3 contains 15 residues. The germline V gene encodes CDR1 SNHLY and CDR2 FYNNEI. The germline V and J ends were trimmed by 0 bases and 7 bases, with 15 bases remaining between them. CDR3 loop: CASSEAVGQGGGYTF. The CDR3 bases are TGTGCCAGCAGTGAAGCAGTGGGTCAGGGCGGTGGCTACACCTTC.

The CDR3 reads CAISVVDRTEDTQYF. The DNA for the CDR3 is TGTGCCATCAGTGTTGTTGACAGGACCGAAGATACGCAGTATTTT. The chain links TRBV10-3 to TRBJ2-3; perhaps TRBD1 as D (6 bases). Per germline, CDR1 ENHRY and CDR2 SYGVKD. V gave up 4 bases and J gave up 5 bases, with 16 bases separating them. The CDR3 length is 15 residues.

The chain recombines TRBV6-6 with TRBJ2-1; 9 positions match TRBD2. The CDR3 runs 15 residues. In germline, CDR1 is MNHNY, CDR2 SVGAGI (reference sequence). V was clipped by 2 bases and J by 5 bases; unmatched bases: 4. The CDR3 is CASSYRVAGDNEQFF. The CDR3 DNA is TGTGCCAGCAGTTACCGAGTAGCGGGAGACAATGAGCAGTTCTTC.

V is TRBV2 and J is TRBJ2-2; perhaps TRBD2 as D (6 bases). This CDR3 region has 15 residues. V was pared by 1 base and J by 8 bases, with 14 bases between. Germline CDR1 SNHLY, CDR2 FYNNEI. The CDR3 region is CASSEGTKRTGELFF. The CDR3 DNA reads TGTGCCAGCAGTGAAGGGACTAAACGAACTGGGGAGCTGTTTTTT.

The chain recombines TRBV7-2 with TRBJ1-1; D gene ambiguous. Germline V CDR1 and CDR2: SGHTA, FQGNSA. There are 14 residues in the CDR3. Between the trimmed V and J ends, which lost 2 bases and 2 bases, there was a span of 9 bases. CDR3 region: CASSLWARNTEAFF. In DNA form, the CDR3 reads TGTGCCAGCAGCTTATGGGCAAGAAACACTGAAGCTTTCTTT.

Concerning this clone itself: Because the CDR3 is missing its conserved closing phenylalanine or tryptophan, this is likely a read error. The DNA is left out, because the CDR3 cannot be placed on it with certainty; the CDR3 is given as TCRdb lists it. The chain joins TRBV7-4 to TRBJ1-3; TRBD1 is the table's D call, not checked against the DNA. Germline values: CDR1 SGHVT, CDR2 SQSDAQ. Both ends counted, the CDR3 spans 14 residues. The CDR3 here is CASSLAGRKGQGRE.

The V and J genes are TRBV10-3 and TRBJ2-7, with D possibly TRBD1 on 5 matching bases. Germline V gene data show CDR1 as ENHRY and CDR2 as SYGVKD. V was cut by 5 bases and J by 2 bases, with 13 bases left in between. CDR3 length: 14 residues. Here the CDR3 reads CAISQTDIAYEQYF. CDR3 bases: TGTGCCATCAGTCAGACAGACATCGCCTACGAGCAGTACTTC.

V is TRBV6-5 and J is TRBJ1-5, with 7 bases lining up with TRBD1. The ends lost 6 bases at V and 5 bases at J; junction bases unmatched: 7. Germline CDR1 and CDR2: MNHEY and SVGAGI. This CDR3 comprises 14 residues. CDR3 sequence (DNA): TGTGCCAGCAGCGCGACAGGGACGCATCAGCCCCAGCATTTT. Translating gives CASSATGTHQPQHF.

This rearrangement joins TRBV30 to TRBJ1-6; possible D gene TRBD1, 6 bases. CDR1 and CDR2 from the germline V gene are GTSNPN and SVGIG (reference sequence). The CDR3 is 15 amino acids. Trimming took 2 bases from V and 5 from J, leaving 13 bases between them. CDR3 in amino acids: CAWSHGTQDNSPLHF. The CDR3 coding sequence is TGTGCCTGGAGTCACGGGACACAGGATAATTCACCCCTCCACTTT.

This chain links TRBV7-3 with TRBJ1-1, with D maybe TRBD1 (5 bases). This CDR3 is built from 13 residues. The germline V gene has CDR1 SGHTA and CDR2 FQGTGA. The V gene lost 5 bases and the J gene lost 3 bases, with 10 bases spanning the gap. CDR3 residues: CASSADTHTEAFF. In DNA form, the CDR3 reads TGTGCCAGCAGCGCGGACACACACACTGAAGCTTTCTTT.

This chain uses TRBV3-1 (or the pseudogene TRBV3-2) with TRBJ1-3; a weak D match, TRBD1 (5 bases). The V and J ends lost 0 bases and 0 bases respectively, with 15 bases between them. Germline V gene sequence: CDR1 LGHDT, CDR2 YNNKEL (reference sequence). CDR3 size: 18 residues. Written as DNA, the CDR3 is TGTGCCAGCAGCCAAGATCGGATTGACAGCCCCTCTGGAAACACCATATATTTT. As protein: CASSQDRIDSPSGNTIYF.

This chain uses TRBV30 with TRBJ2-7, with 8 bases matching TRBD2. The CDR3 length is 14 residues. CDR1 is GTSNPN, CDR2 SVGIG, per germline (reference sequence). Trimming cost V 2 bases and J 7 bases; bases outside gene matches: 10. CDR3 residues: CAWSSSGVSGEQYF. The CDR3 DNA reads as TGTGCCTGGAGTAGTAGCGGGGTATCCGGGGAGCAGTACTTC.

The rearrangement links TRBV19 to TRBJ1-1; D may be TRBD1 (6 bases). Deletions cut 6 bases from V and 1 base from J, with 12 bases between. Germline CDR1 is LNHDA and CDR2 is SQIVND (reference sequence). The CDR3 has 14 amino acids. The CDR3, as DNA: TGTGCCAGTAGCAGGGGACCCACGAACACTGAAGCTTTCTTT. Its protein is CASSRGPTNTEAFF.

The rearrangement uses TRBV30 and TRBJ1-3, with TRBD1 as a possible D gene (6 bases). The V end was cut by 4 bases, the J end by 2 bases, with 12 bases between. CDR3 length equals 14 residues. Germline V CDR1 and CDR2: GTSNPN, SVGIG (reference sequence). For the CDR3, the DNA is TGTGCCTGGATGTTCGAGGGGGCTGGAAACACCATATATTTT. Translated: CAWMFEGAGNTIYF.

The rearrangement uses TRBV7-9 and TRBJ1-2; D is ambiguous. The CDR3 is 14 amino acids. The V gene's germline CDR1 is SEHNR and CDR2 FQNEAQ (reference sequence). The V gene lost 7 bases and the J gene lost 0 bases, with 12 bases spanning the gap. CDR3 sequence reads: CASTEGGSNYGYTF. CDR3 sequence (DNA): TGTGCCAGCACCGAGGGCGGATCTAACTATGGCTACACCTTC. Supplemented by reference TRBV7-9 and TRBJ1-2, the full variable domain reads DTGVSQNPRHKITKRGQNVTFRCDPISEHNRLYWYRQTLGQGPEFLTYFQNEAQLEKSRLLSDRFSAERPKGSFSTLEIQRTEQGDSAMYLCASTEGGSNYGYTFGSGTRLTVV.

The CDR3 reads CASNGGGTEAFF. The CDR3 DNA sequence: TGTGCCAGCAATGGGGGCGGGACTGAAGCTTTCTTT. The chain has TRBV2 and TRBJ1-1; D possibly corresponds to TRBD1 (6 bases). The CDR3 is 12 residues long. Germline V gene sequence: CDR1 SNHLY, CDR2 FYNNEI. Trimming pared 7 bases from V and 5 bases from J, leaving 11 bases between.

The genes are TRBV19 and TRBJ1-5, with 9 bases fitting TRBD1. Trimming removed 4 bases from V and 0 bases from J; junction bases left unmatched: 4. The length of the CDR3 is 16 residues. Germline assignment: CDR1 LNHDA and CDR2 SQIVND (reference sequence). The CDR3 reads CASSTGQGHSNQPQHF. For the CDR3, the DNA is TGTGCCAGTAGTACGGGACAGGGACATAGCAATCAGCCCCAGCATTTT.

The rearrangement uses TRBV6-5 and TRBJ1-1, with D tentatively TRBD1 (6 bases). The CDR3 totals 14 residues. The germline V gene has CDR1 MNHEY and CDR2 SVGAGI. The V end was cut by 2 bases, the J end by 8 bases, with 15 bases between. This CDR3 reads CASSYRVEGGEAFF. The CDR3 nucleotides read TGTGCCAGCAGTTACAGGGTGGAAGGGGGAGAAGCTTTCTTT.

The chain couples TRBV24-1 to TRBJ2-7, with a possible D match to TRBD1 (6 bases). Germline CDR1 reads KGHDR; CDR2 reads SFDVKD. V was shortened by 5 bases and J by 3 bases, with 13 bases between the two germline ends. This CDR3 region has 14 residues. CDR3 loop: CATSVTGGGYEQYF. CDR3 DNA: TGTGCCACCAGTGTGACAGGTGGAGGCTACGAGCAGTACTTC.

The chain employs TRBV7-9 and TRBJ2-5; 12 nucleotides match TRBD2. CDR3 length equals 15 residues. V gave up 4 bases and J gave up 5 bases; unmatched junction bases: 5. Germline assignment: CDR1 SEHNR and CDR2 FQNEAQ (reference sequence). In DNA, the CDR3 is TGTGCCAGCAGCTACACTAGCGGGGGGTTGGAGACCCAGTACTTC. This sequence encodes CASSYTSGGLETQYF.

The rearrangement links TRBV11-3 to TRBJ1-5, with 8 bases fitting TRBD1. V was pared by 3 bases and J by 6 bases, with 4 bases of the junction left unmatched. The length of the CDR3 is 14 residues. Germline CDR1 reads SGHNT; CDR2 reads YENEEA. The CDR3 DNA sequence: TGTGCCAGCAGCTTGACAGGGGCGGGTCAGCCCCAGCATTTT. It yields the protein CASSLTGAGQPQHF.

This clone has a handful of counts. V gene TRBV11-2 combines with J gene TRBJ1-3, with TRBD1 as a possible D gene (5 bases). Germline V lookup: CDR1 SGHAT, CDR2 FQNNGV. This CDR3 region has 15 residues. V was clipped by 5 bases and J by 4 bases, with 15 bases between them. CDR3 nucleotide sequence: TGTGCCAGCAGCCGTCCCTTGGGGCAGGGAAACACCATATATTTT. Encoded protein: CASSRPLGQGNTIYF.

This chain connects TRBV28 to TRBJ2-3; TRBD1 aligns across 7 bases. This CDR3 has 15 residues. The junction had 7 bases not matched to a gene; V was cut back by 5 bases and J by 2 bases. From germline, CDR1 is MDHEN and CDR2 SYDVKM. The CDR3 spells CASSGAQGSTDTQYF. CDR3 in DNA: TGTGCCAGCAGTGGCGCACAGGGGTCCACAGATACGCAGTATTTT. Combining the CDR3 with reference TRBV28 and TRBJ2-3 gives the whole variable domain DVKVTQSSRYLVKRTGEKVFLECVQDMDHENMFWYRQDPGLGLRLIYFSYDVKMKEKGDIPEGYSVSREKKERFSLILESASTNQTSMYLCASSGAQGSTDTQYFGPGTRLTVL.

J is TRBJ1-2 and V is TRBV6-5; D possibly corresponds to TRBD1 (6 bases). Trimming pared 10 bases from V and 0 bases from J, leaving 15 bases between. The CDR3 length is 14 residues. The V gene's germline CDR1 is MNHEY and CDR2 SVGAGI. The CDR3 reads CATFQGSSNYGYTF. The CDR3 nucleotides read TGTGCCACCTTTCAGGGGTCATCTAACTATGGCTACACCTTC.

This clone occurred a few times. The V and J genes are TRBV5-1 and TRBJ1-4; D not certain. Trimming cost V 0 bases and J 2 bases, with 8 bases left between them. The CDR3 loop spans 15 amino acids. CDR1 is SGHRS, CDR2 YFSETQ, per germline. CDR3: CASSLAVGTNEKLFF. CDR3 sequence (DNA): TGCGCCAGCAGCTTGGCCGTGGGCACTAATGAAAAACTGTTTTTT.